Listed below are T cell receptor beta chains from one sample, sequenced in a study of PD-1 blockade in classical Hodgkin lymphoma. Assay used: immunoSEQ multiplex PCR; TCRdb lists only in-frame clones, some missing. This sample carries roughly 140,000 clones, under 85% of them seen once, and the ten largest clones take about 9.2%. The source was peripheral blood mononuclear cells (PBMCs), collected before the second cycle of nivolumab. The receptor set was obtained from a human donor with classical Hodgkin lymphoma. The CDR3 runs from the conserved cysteine through the conserved F or W. D genes are given only for firm matches. Size values are once, few and many counts, or a class for expanded clones, and some rows have none.

V: TRBV10-3; D: TRBD1; J: TRBJ2-7; size: .; DNA: TGTGCCATCAGTTCGGGACAGGGGGCCCACGAGCAGTACTTC; CDR3: CAISSGQGAHEQYF
V: TRBV7-9; D: TRBD2; J: TRBJ2-3; size: .; DNA: TGTGCCAGCAGCCTCAGGACTAGGTCAGATACGCAGTATTTT; CDR3: CASSLRTRSDTQYF
V: TRBV5-1; D: TRBD1; J: TRBJ1-1; size: once; DNA: TGCGCCAGCAGCTTGACTGGGAGCGAGGACAGGGGGTACACTGAAGCTTTCTTT; CDR3: CASSLTGSEDRGYTEAFF
V: TRBV9; D: .; J: TRBJ2-5; size: .; DNA: TGTGCCAGCAGCGTAGGTGGGGTCTTGAAGACCCAGTACTTC; CDR3: CASSVGGVLKTQYF
V: TRBV7-2; D: TRBD1; J: TRBJ2-7; size: .; DNA: TGTGCCAGCAGCTTCGGGACAGGGGGCATCTACGAGCAGTACTTC; CDR3: CASSFGTGGIYEQYF
V: TRBV11-2; D: .; J: TRBJ1-1; size: .; DNA: TGTGCCAGCCAAGACCGGGACAAAGTTTTGAACACTGAAGCTTTCTTT; CDR3: CASQDRDKVLNTEAFF
V: TRBV20-1; D: .; J: TRBJ2-7; size: .; DNA: TGCAGTGCCGACATCTCCTACGAGCAGTACTTC; CDR3: CSADISYEQYF
V: TRBV2; D: .; J: TRBJ1-5; size: .; DNA: TGTGCCAGCAGGCCCAGCAATCAGCCCCAGCATTTT; CDR3: CASRPSNQPQHF
V: TRBV18; D: TRBD1; J: TRBJ1-1; size: .; DNA: TGTGCCAGCTCATACAGGGGGCCTGAAGCTTTCTTT; CDR3: CASSYRGPEAFF
V: TRBV7-2; D: TRBD1; J: TRBJ2-1; size: .; DNA: TGTGCCAGCAGCAACGGGACAGGCCAGTACAATGAGCAGTTCTTC; CDR3: CASSNGTGQYNEQFF
V: TRBV11-1; D: TRBD1; J: TRBJ1-3; size: .; DNA: TGTGCCAGCAGCCGGACAGGTGGAAACACCATATATTTT; CDR3: CASSRTGGNTIYF
V: TRBV28; D: TRBD2; J: TRBJ2-5; size: .; DNA: TGTGCCAGCAGTCCCCCAAGGTGGAAAGGACGGGAGGGCCGTGAGACCCAGTACTTC; CDR3: CASSPPRWKGREGRETQYF
V: TRBV5-4; D: .; J: TRBJ1-1; size: few; DNA: TGTGCCAGCAGAGAAGGGAACACTGAAGCTTTCTTT; CDR3: CASREGNTEAFF
V: TRBV19; D: .; J: TRBJ1-2; size: .; DNA: TGTGCCAGTAGTATAGGACAGGAGATTGTCTATGGCTACACCTTC; CDR3: CASSIGQEIVYGYTF
V: TRBV7-3; D: TRBD2; J: TRBJ2-2; size: once; DNA: TGTGCCAGCAGCCCCCGTAATAGCGGGAGAACCGGGGAGCTGTTTTTT; CDR3: CASSPRNSGRTGELFF
V: TRBV5-4; D: .; J: TRBJ1-1; size: .; DNA: TGTGCCAGCAGCTTGGGGGCAGGGATGAACACTGAAGCTTTCTTT; CDR3: CASSLGAGMNTEAFF
V: TRBV7-9; D: .; J: TRBJ2-5; size: .; DNA: TGTGCCAGCAGCTTAGTTACAGGGCGAGAGACCCAGTACTTC; CDR3: CASSLVTGRETQYF
V: TRBV5-1; D: TRBD1; J: TRBJ1-5; size: .; DNA: TGCGCCAGCAGCTTGGAAGGACAGGGAGTTCAGCCCCAGCATTTT; CDR3: CASSLEGQGVQPQHF
V: TRBV7-8; D: TRBD2; J: TRBJ2-1; size: few; DNA: TGTGCCAGCAGCTTAGGTAGGGGACTAGCCCTTAAGCAGTTCTTC; CDR3: CASSLGRGLALKQFF
V: TRBV6-5; D: TRBD1; J: TRBJ2-5; size: .; DNA: TGTGCCAGCAGTTACTCGAGACAGGGGGTGGACCAGTACTTC; CDR3: CASSYSRQGVDQYF
V: TRBV5-1; D: TRBD1; J: TRBJ1-1; size: .; DNA: TGCGCCAGCAGCTTGTCCAGGGGGAATACTGAAGCTTTCTTT; CDR3: CASSLSRGNTEAFF
V: TRBV19; D: .; J: TRBJ2-6; size: many; DNA: TGTGCCAGTAGGATTCCAAGTCCATCGGGGCCCATGGTCCTGACTTTC; CDR3: CASRIPSPSGPMVLTF
V: TRBV9; D: .; J: TRBJ2-1; size: .; DNA: TGTGCCAGCAGCGCTCCGACCCTTCCCAATGAGCAGTTCTTC; CDR3: CASSAPTLPNEQFF
V: TRBV2; D: .; J: TRBJ1-4; size: .; DNA: TGTGCCAGCAGGGAGGGACGGGGGCAGGAAAAACTGTTTTTT; CDR3: CASREGRGQEKLFF
V: TRBV2; D: .; J: TRBJ2-5; size: .; DNA: TGTGCCAGCAGTGTGGGAGAGACCCAGTACTTC; CDR3: CASSVGETQYF
V: TRBV5-4; D: .; J: TRBJ1-4; size: few; DNA: TGTGCCAGCAGCCTCCGACCGGCGGAAAAACTGTTTTTT; CDR3: CASSLRPAEKLFF
V: TRBV19; D: TRBD1; J: TRBJ1-2; size: once; DNA: TGTGCCAGTAGTTGGGACAGGGGGCGGAACTATGGCTACACCTTC; CDR3: CASSWDRGRNYGYTF
V: TRBV5-6; D: .; J: TRBJ1-1; size: .; DNA: TGTGCCAGCAGCTTGGCCGATCGGCGCCGGTACACTGAAGCTTTCTTT; CDR3: CASSLADRRRYTEAFF
V: TRBV6-5; D: TRBD1; J: TRBJ1-5; size: .; DNA: TGTGCCAGCATCGACAGGGGAAGTCAGCCCCAGCATTTT; CDR3: CASIDRGSQPQHF
V: TRBV7-2; D: TRBD1; J: TRBJ2-3; size: .; DNA: TGTGCCAGCAGCTTCGACAGGGTGTTGGATACGCAGTATTTT; CDR3: CASSFDRVLDTQYF
V: TRBV6-6; D: .; J: TRBJ1-1; size: few; DNA: TGTGCCAGCAGAGGGGGATGGAACACTGAAGCTTTCTTT; CDR3: CASRGGWNTEAFF
V: TRBV29-1; D: TRBD2; J: TRBJ2-1; size: .; DNA: TGCAGCGTTGGCGGGACTAGCGGGGCCCCAAGCTCCTACAATGAGCAGTTCTTC; CDR3: CSVGGTSGAPSSYNEQFF
V: TRBV6-1; D: .; J: TRBJ1-4; size: .; DNA: TGTGCCAGCAGTGACGGTTGGTTGAATGAAAAACTGTTTTTT; CDR3: CASSDGWLNEKLFF
V: TRBV28; D: TRBD2; J: TRBJ2-3; size: .; DNA: TGTGCCAGCAGCTTACGCACGAGGGGTTCGGGGAGGGCAGATACGCAGTATTTT; CDR3: CASSLRTRGSGRADTQYF
V: TRBV7-8; D: .; J: TRBJ2-7; size: .; DNA: TGTGCCAGCAGCCCGTTAACCTACGAGCAGTACTTC; CDR3: CASSPLTYEQYF
V: TRBV5-1; D: TRBD1; J: TRBJ1-3; size: .; DNA: TGCGCCAGCAGCCCTGGACAGGATTTCTCTGGAAACACCATATATTTT; CDR3: CASSPGQDFSGNTIYF
V: TRBV29-1; D: TRBD1; J: TRBJ2-2; size: few; DNA: TGCAGCGCCTCAAGGGGGCTGAACACCGGGGAGCTGTTTTTT; CDR3: CSASRGLNTGELFF
V: TRBV5-1; D: .; J: TRBJ2-3; size: once; DNA: TGCGCCAGCAGCTTACCGGGGGTAGGGACAGATACGCAGTATTTT; CDR3: CASSLPGVGTDTQYF
V: TRBV12-5; D: TRBD2; J: TRBJ2-1; size: .; DNA: TGTGCTAGTGGTTTGGGGGGACTAGCGGGGACCAATGAGCAGTTCTTC; CDR3: CASGLGGLAGTNEQFF
V: TRBV10-3; D: .; J: TRBJ2-1; size: .; DNA: TGTGCCATCAGTGATGAGGTTACCCAAACCTACAATGAGCAGTTCTTC; CDR3: CAISDEVTQTYNEQFF
V: TRBV14; D: .; J: TRBJ2-7; size: .; DNA: TGTGCCAGCAGTATCCTCAGGGGCCGATCCTACGAGCAGTACTTC; CDR3: CASSILRGRSYEQYF
V: TRBV4-2; D: .; J: TRBJ2-7; size: .; DNA: TGTGCCAGCAACCCGACCGGGACCGCCTCCTACGAGCAGTACTTC; CDR3: CASNPTGTASYEQYF
V: TRBV19; D: .; J: TRBJ1-5; size: few; DNA: TGTGCCAGTAGTGGCAGGTTAGATCAGCCCCAGCATTTT; CDR3: CASSGRLDQPQHF
V: TRBV9; D: TRBD2; J: TRBJ2-2; size: .; DNA: TGTGCCAGCAGCGTAGGGACTAGCGGGGGCCCGAACACCGGGGAGCTGTTTTTT; CDR3: CASSVGTSGGPNTGELFF
V: TRBV19; D: .; J: TRBJ2-7; size: .; DNA: TGTGCCAGTAGTATATTGGGTTATGACGAGCAGTACTTC; CDR3: CASSILGYDEQYF
V: TRBV18; D: TRBD2; J: TRBJ2-7; size: once; DNA: TGTGCCAGCTCACCTTCTCTCAGGGAGGGCTACGAGCAGTACTTC; CDR3: CASSPSLREGYEQYF
V: TRBV6-1; D: TRBD2; J: TRBJ2-1; size: .; DNA: TGTGCCAGCAGTGAATTTGGGTTTGGGTCTAGCGGGAGGAATGAGCAGTTCTTC; CDR3: CASSEFGFGSSGRNEQFF
V: TRBV4-1; D: TRBD2; J: TRBJ2-2; size: .; DNA: TGCGCCAGCAGCCAACTAGCGGGAGGGTATACCGGGGAGCTGTTTTTT; CDR3: CASSQLAGGYTGELFF
V: TRBV7-9; D: .; J: TRBJ1-2; size: few; DNA: TGTGCCAGCAGCTACCTAAACGGAGGGGATGGCTACACCTTC; CDR3: CASSYLNGGDGYTF
V: TRBV7-6; D: TRBD2; J: TRBJ2-3; size: .; DNA: TGTGCCAGCAGCTTACGGCCTAGCGGGGGGATTAGCACAGATACGCAGTATTTT; CDR3: CASSLRPSGGISTDTQYF
V: TRBV7-3; D: .; J: TRBJ2-7; size: once; DNA: TGTGCCAGCAGCGCCCGCAACGAGCAGTACTTC; CDR3: CASSARNEQYF